The clone carrying this T cell receptor (beta chain) was detected many times. Its specificity is unknown. CDR1 is SQVTM and CDR2 is ANQGSEA in the germline V gene. The CDR3 runs 12 residues. With 4 bases removed from V and 3 bases from J, the gap between germline ends came to 10 bases. Researchers collected about 9.7 milliliters of peripheral blood from every single donor. It was with a sample-barcoded 5' primer and a J-beta primer mix that a second PCR of about 6 to 12 cycles was run. From the 5' RACE reads, TCRdb called clonotypes with MiXCR, one entry per CDR3 protein. The data contain more than 800,000 distinct CDR3 sequences, around 43% of them singletons. These data belong to a study of blood T cells in healthy people across ages. Study-level points and caveats: The long-lived group displayed more naive CD4+ cells, plus higher diversity, than the aged donors did.

The TCR was taken from a woman aged 60-75 years in good health. The sample comprised blood. The J gene is TRBJ2-7, the V gene TRBV29-1; tentative D call: TRBD1 (5 bases). The CDR3 nucleotides read TGCAGCGTTGTACAGGAAGTCTACGAGCAGTACTTC. This translates into CSVVQEVYEQYF.